These 30 T cell receptor beta chains originate from one sample sequenced in a study of T cells in Graves' hyperthyroidism and ophthalmopathy. Amplified regions were TCR beta CDR3 sequences from RNA transcripts. Carried out on the TCR CDR3, a first-round RT-PCR used the HTBI primer set. MiXCR, applied by TCRdb to the multiplex PCR reads, yields one record per CDR3 protein. The sample lists some 500,000 distinct CDR3 sequences, under 15% occurring once. Sequencing input: blood. These receptors came from a woman aged 18-29 years with Graves' hyperthyroidism.

This clonotype was found a few times. One end of the junction fails to match germline, which may point to a read error. This chain links TRBV2 with TRBJ2-2; TRBD2 aligns across 12 bases. Germline loops: CDR1 SNHLY, CDR2 FYNNEI. The CDR3 sequence is 15 residues long. For the CDR3, the DNA is TGTACCAGCAGTGCGACTAGCGGGAGCACCGGGAAGCTGTTTTTT. It codes for CTSSATSGSTGKLFF.

There are many counts of this clonotype. The chain couples TRBV3-1 to TRBJ2-1, with D unclear. From germline, CDR1 is LGHDT and CDR2 YNNKEL (reference sequence). The germline V and J ends were trimmed by 1 base and 9 bases, with 7 bases remaining between them. This CDR3 contains 12 residues. Here the CDR3 DNA reads TGTGCCAGCAGCCAAGGGAAGGGTGAGCAGTTCTTC. It codes for CASSQGKGEQFF.

This clonotype appeared many times. The genes are TRBV19 and TRBJ2-1; 9 bases align to TRBD2. The ends lost 8 bases at V and 3 bases at J; junction bases unmatched: 8. This CDR3 contains 15 residues. The germline V gene encodes CDR1 LNHDA and CDR2 SQIVND (reference sequence). The CDR3 loop is CASFQGAGGYNEQFF. The DNA of the CDR3 is TGTGCCAGTTTCCAGGGAGCGGGGGGCTACAATGAGCAGTTCTTC.

This clonotype was detected many times. The chain joins TRBV30 to TRBJ2-3; either TRBD1 or TRBD2 may supply D (6 bases each). V lost 2 bases, J lost 4 bases, and 13 bases lay in between. Looked up from germline, CDR1 is GTSNPN and CDR2 is SVGIG (reference sequence). This CDR3 spans 14 amino acids. CDR3 nucleotide sequence: TGTGCCTGGAGTAGGGGGGCGGGCGCAGATACGCAGTATTTT. Translation gives CAWSRGAGADTQYF.

The rearrangement links TRBV27 to TRBJ1-2, with D perhaps matching TRBD1 (5 bases). With 6 bases removed from V and 6 bases from J, the gap between germline ends came to 17 bases. This CDR3 region has 14 residues. CDR1 and CDR2 from the germline V gene are MNHEY and SMNVEV (reference sequence). Here the CDR3 reads CASSVEGRGNGYTF. The CDR3 coding sequence is TGTGCCAGCAGCGTTGAGGGGCGCGGCAATGGCTACACCTTC.

This clonotype occurred many times. J is TRBJ2-5 and V is TRBV3-1, with 9 nucleotides matching TRBD2. The CDR3 sequence is 16 residues long. Trimming took 1 base from V and 5 from J; bases not matched to a gene: 8. CDR1 is LGHDT and CDR2 is YNNKEL in the germline V gene (reference sequence). The CDR3 loop reads CASSQGIAGAEETQYF. DNA of the CDR3: TGTGCCAGCAGCCAAGGGATAGCGGGAGCCGAGGAGACCCAGTACTTC.

On this clonotype: With a much larger clone just one base away, this may be a read error. The V gene is TRBV12-3 or TRBV12-4, the J gene TRBJ1-2; 7 positions match TRBD1. This CDR3 is 13 amino acids long. The CDR3 DNA reads as TGTGACAGCAGCCCGGGGACAGTATATGGCTACACCTTC. Translated: CDSSPGTVYGYTF.

With regard to this clonotype: This could be a read error, since a much larger clone is one nucleotide away. This likely comes from a read error, as the CDR3 has no conserved phenylalanine or tryptophan at its end. The CDR3 DNA reads TGTGCCAGCAGCCAAGCAGGTGATGGCTACACCCTC. Translated, it gives CASSQAGDGYTL. The chain couples TRBV14 to TRBJ1-2; D gene uncertain. This CDR3 contains 12 residues. Germline values: CDR1 SGHDN, CDR2 FVKESK. Between the trimmed V and J ends, which lost 1 base and 6 bases, there was a span of 6 bases.

This clonotype was recorded a few times. The chain carries TRBV6-4 and TRBJ2-2; possible D gene TRBD2, 6 bases. CDR3 size: 15 residues. V shed 6 bases and J shed 4 bases, with 15 bases lying between them. In germline, CDR1 is MRHNA, CDR2 SNTAGT. The chain's CDR3 is CASSPEGQSTGELFF. The CDR3 DNA reads as TGTGCCAGCAGCCCGGAGGGCCAGAGCACCGGGGAGCTGTTTTTT.

Many counts were recorded for this clonotype. The chain combines TRBV11-3 with TRBJ2-5; 10 bases are shared with TRBD2. Germline V gives CDR1 SGHNT, CDR2 YENEEA. With 4 bases clipped from V and 5 bases from J, the junction kept 16 bases outside the gene matches. The CDR3 consists of 18 residues. CDR3 coding DNA: TGTGCCAGCAGCTCGGGACACTCCCCGGGACTAGCGCTGGAGACCCAGTACTTC. Its protein product is CASSSGHSPGLALETQYF. Full variable domain (outside the CDR3, taken from reference TRBV11-3 and TRBJ2-5): EAGVVQSPRYKIIEKKQPVAFWCNPISGHNTLYWYLQNLGQGPELLIRYENEEAVDDSQLPKDRFSAERLKGVDSTLKIQPAELGDSAVYLCASSSGHSPGLALETQYFGPGTRLLVL.

This clonotype showed up many times. The chain recombines TRBV2 with TRBJ1-5, with TRBD1 identical over 10 bases. V gave up 4 bases and J gave up 2 bases; unmatched junction bases: 5. CDR1 SNHLY and CDR2 FYNNEI come from the germline V gene. The CDR3 has 16 amino acids. In DNA, the CDR3 is TGTGCCAGCAGTGGGGACAGGGGTTGGGGCAATCAGCCCCAGCATTTT. It encodes CASSGDRGWGNQPQHF.

This clonotype was observed many times. The chain has TRBV5-1 and TRBJ2-7, with 7 nucleotides matching TRBD2. The CDR3 has 15 residues. J lost 1 base, V lost 1 base, and 5 bases had no gene match. Germline V CDR1 and CDR2: SGHRS, YFSETQ. The CDR3 protein is CASSLNSGPSYEQYF. In DNA form, the CDR3 reads TGCGCCAGCAGCTTGAATAGCGGGCCATCCTACGAGCAGTACTTC.

This clonotype was detected ten times or more. V usage is TRBV7-3 and J usage is TRBJ2-1; D ambiguous. CDR3 length: 15 amino acids. Between the trimmed V and J ends, which lost 2 bases and 2 bases, there was a span of 10 bases. Germline assignment: CDR1 SGHTA and CDR2 FQGTGA. CDR3 sequence: CASSLETQTYNEQFF. The CDR3 DNA is TGTGCCAGCAGCTTAGAGACGCAAACCTACAATGAGCAGTTCTTC. The full variable domain, rest sourced from reference TRBV7-3 and TRBJ2-1, is GAGVSQTPSNKVTEKGKYVELRCDPISGHTALYWYRQSLGQGPEFLIYFQGTGAADDSGLPNDRFFAVRPEGSVSTLKIQRTERGDSAVYLCASSLETQTYNEQFFGPGTRLTVL.

This clonotype has just a few counts. The CDR3 sequence: CASSELAGSYEQYV. Written as DNA, the CDR3 is TGTGCCAGCAGTGAACTAGCGGGCTCCTACGAGCAGTACGTC. This chain uses TRBV6-4 with TRBJ2-7; TRBD2 aligns across 9 bases. V was clipped by 3 bases and J by 0 bases; unmatched bases: 0. CDR3 length: 14 amino acids. The germline CDR1 and CDR2 sequences are MRHNA and SNTAGT.

This clonotype appeared a few times. The chain carries TRBV20-1 and TRBJ2-3, with 15 bases that match TRBD2. V was clipped by 6 bases and J by 2 bases; unmatched bases: 6. CDR3 length: 16 amino acids. Germline loops: CDR1 DFQATT, CDR2 SNEGSKA (reference sequence). CDR3 DNA: TGCAGTGCGACCGGGACTAGCGGGAGGTCCACAGATACGCAGTATTTT. Translated, it gives CSATGTSGRSTDTQYF.

This clonotype occurred a few times. This sequence joins TRBV30 and TRBJ2-6, with D possibly being TRBD2 (6 bases). Trimming shortened V by 5 bases and J by 1 base, and 9 bases separated the two germline ends. The germline gives CDR1 GTSNPN, CDR2 SVGIG (reference sequence). The CDR3 sequence is 14 residues long. The CDR3: CAWGRGSGANVLTF. The CDR3 DNA follows: TGTGCCTGGGGCCGGGGGTCTGGGGCCAACGTCCTGACTTTC.

This clonotype was observed at least ten times. J is TRBJ2-7 and V is TRBV7-8; D may be TRBD2 (6 bases). This CDR3 has 16 amino acids. Germline V CDR1 and CDR2: SGHVS, FQNEAQ. V lost 5 bases, J lost 1 base, and 18 bases lay in between. As DNA, the CDR3 is TGTGCCAGCAGCCGCCCCGCGGGGCGGGAATCCTACGAGCAGTACGTC. The encoded protein is CASSRPAGRESYEQYV.

This clonotype was counted only a few times. This chain links TRBV4-2 with TRBJ2-2; D is tentatively TRBD1 or TRBD2 (5 bases each). CDR3 length: 14 residues. Germline V lookup: CDR1 LGHNA, CDR2 YNFKEQ. The V end lost 0 bases, the J end lost 6 bases, and 8 bases lay between the germline ends. In nucleotides, the CDR3 is TGTGCCAGCAGCCAAGATAAGGGACCCGGGGAGCTGTTTTTT. Protein sequence: CASSQDKGPGELFF.

This clonotype occurred a few times. The chain couples TRBV20-1 to TRBJ2-5; D may be TRBD2 (6 bases). V lost 3 bases to trimming and J lost 4 bases, with 15 bases between them. The CDR3 runs 14 residues. Germline V gene lookup returns CDR1 DFQATT and CDR2 SNEGSKA (reference sequence). The CDR3 loop reads CSASLLASVETQYF. DNA for the CDR3: TGCAGTGCTAGTCTGCTAGCGTCGGTAGAGACCCAGTACTTC.

V usage is TRBV4-1 and J usage is TRBJ1-5, with TRBD1 as a possible D gene (5 bases). CDR3 length equals 16 residues. Germline V gene sequence: CDR1 MGHRA, CDR2 YSYEKL. V lost 1 base and J lost 0, with 10 bases in between. For the CDR3, the DNA is TGCGCCAGCAGCCAAGGGGACTACAATAGCAATCAGCCCCAGCATTTT. As protein: CASSQGDYNSNQPQHF.

This clonotype appeared a few times. The chain employs TRBV27 and TRBJ2-7, with TRBD2 matching over 7 bases. Germline CDR1 reads MNHEY; CDR2 reads SMNVEV (reference sequence). The CDR3 contains 13 residues. The V and J ends lost 3 bases and 4 bases, in that order; junction bases with no gene match: 3. The chain's CDR3 is CASSFRLAYEQYF. CDR3 coding DNA: TGTGCCAGCAGTTTCAGACTAGCTTACGAGCAGTACTTC.

This clonotype was counted ten times or more. The chain recombines TRBV12-3 or TRBV12-4 with TRBJ1-5; tentatively, D is TRBD1 (5 bases). The CDR3 length is 13 residues. V was trimmed by 5 bases and J by 1 base, leaving 6 bases between them. The CDR3 loop reads CASSRQSNQPQHF. CDR3 coding DNA: TGTGCCAGCAGTAGACAGAGCAATCAGCCCCAGCATTTT.

The table lists this clonotype with a few counts. V gene TRBV27 combines with J gene TRBJ2-3, with no clear D. Trimming took 1 base from V and 6 from J, leaving 8 bases between them. Looked up from germline, CDR1 is MNHEY and CDR2 is SMNVEV (reference sequence). This CDR3 contains 13 residues. The CDR3 nucleotides are TGTGCCAGCAGTTTATTTTCGGTGGATACGCAGTATTTT. Translated: CASSLFSVDTQYF.

The chain couples TRBV27 to TRBJ1-1; D uncertain. Germline V lookup: CDR1 MNHEY, CDR2 SMNVEV (reference sequence). This CDR3 has 13 residues. Trimming removed 3 bases at V and 1 base at J, with 6 bases between. CDR3: CASSLIPNTEAFF. CDR3 DNA: TGTGCCAGCAGTTTGATACCGAACACTGAAGCTTTCTTT.

Turning to this clonotype: A much larger clone differs by one base, so this may be a read error. V usage is TRBV29-1 and J usage is TRBJ2-7; D gene unclear. This CDR3 comprises 14 residues. Germline V gives CDR1 SQVTM, CDR2 ANQGSEA. V was shortened by 1 base and J by 0 bases, with 10 bases between the two germline ends. The CDR3 reads CSVEVGPSSYEQYF. The CDR3 nucleotides read TGCAGCGTTGAAGTGGGCCCGAGCTCCTACGAGCAGTACTTC.

This clonotype has a handful of counts. This chain uses TRBV5-1 with TRBJ2-3, with 13 bases lining up with TRBD2. Trimming cost V 4 bases and J 3 bases; bases outside gene matches: 8. The CDR3 extends over 17 amino acids. Germline CDR1 is SGHRS and CDR2 is YFSETQ. The CDR3 DNA sequence: TGCGCCAGCAGCCCCTGGACTAGCGGGAGTGGAACAGATACGCAGTATTTT. Its protein product is CASSPWTSGSGTDTQYF.

This clonotype occurred many times. The J gene is TRBJ2-2, the V gene TRBV6-2 or TRBV6-3, with unresolved D. Trimming removed 7 bases at V and 3 bases at J, with 6 bases between. The germline V gene encodes CDR1 MNHEY and CDR2 SVGEGT. This CDR3 is built from 12 residues. The CDR3 DNA reads TGTGCCAGCACCCAAGACACCGGGGAGCTGTTTTTT. It yields the protein CASTQDTGELFF.

This clonotype was detected many times. This chain uses TRBV5-6 with TRBJ2-5; D unresolved. The V gene lost 2 bases and the J gene lost 5 bases, with 7 bases spanning the gap. In germline, CDR1 is SGHDT, CDR2 YYEEEE. The CDR3 loop spans 12 amino acids. Here the CDR3 reads CASSFIRETQYF. Written as DNA, the CDR3 is TGTGCCAGCAGCTTTATCCGGGAGACCCAGTACTTC.

Note on this clonotype: An end of the junction differs from the germline gene, which may be a read error. J is TRBJ1-2 and V is TRBV5-1; 7 nucleotides agree with TRBD1. The CDR3 is 13 amino acids. Looked up from germline, CDR1 is SGHRS and CDR2 is YFSETQ. The CDR3 DNA sequence: TGTGCCAGCAGCTTGGCTCAGGGGGGGAGCTACACCTTC. This translates into CASSLAQGGSYTF. The variable domain in full, completed from reference TRBV5-1 and TRBJ1-2, reads KAGVTQTPRYLIKTRGQQVTLSCSPISGHRSVSWYQQTPGQGLQFLFEYFSETQRNKGNFPGRFSGRQFSNSRSEMNVSTLELGDSALYLCASSLAQGGSYTFGSGTRLTVV.

The genes are TRBV29-1 and TRBJ2-5; 16 nucleotides match TRBD2. The CDR3 covers 20 residues. CDR1 and CDR2 (germline): SQVTM, ANQGSEA. Trimming removed 6 bases from V and 4 bases from J; junction bases left unmatched: 20. CDR3 protein: CSVLGSPGTSGRARGETQYF. The CDR3 bases are TGCAGCGTGCTTGGTTCCCCCGGGACTAGCGGGAGGGCCCGGGGAGAGACCCAGTACTTC.